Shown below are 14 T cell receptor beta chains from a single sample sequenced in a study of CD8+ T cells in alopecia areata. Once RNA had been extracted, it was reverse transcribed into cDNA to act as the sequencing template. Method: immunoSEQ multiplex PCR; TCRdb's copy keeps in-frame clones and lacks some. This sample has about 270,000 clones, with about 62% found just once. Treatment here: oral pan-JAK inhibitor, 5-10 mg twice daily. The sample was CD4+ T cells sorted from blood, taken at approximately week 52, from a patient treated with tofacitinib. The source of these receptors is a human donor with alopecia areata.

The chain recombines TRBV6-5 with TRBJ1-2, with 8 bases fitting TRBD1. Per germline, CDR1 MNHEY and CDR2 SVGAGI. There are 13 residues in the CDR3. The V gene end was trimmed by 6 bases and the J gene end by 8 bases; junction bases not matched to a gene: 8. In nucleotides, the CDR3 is TGTGCCAGCAGCCAACAGGGGGTGTTGGGCTACACCTTC. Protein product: CASSQQGVLGYTF.

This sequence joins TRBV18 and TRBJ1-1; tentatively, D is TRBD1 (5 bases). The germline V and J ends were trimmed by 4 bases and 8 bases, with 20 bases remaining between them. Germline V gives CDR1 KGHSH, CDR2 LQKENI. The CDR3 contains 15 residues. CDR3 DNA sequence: TGTGCCAGCTCACAGGCCGCGGGGGAAGCGGGAGAAGCTTTCTTT. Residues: CASSQAAGEAGEAFF.

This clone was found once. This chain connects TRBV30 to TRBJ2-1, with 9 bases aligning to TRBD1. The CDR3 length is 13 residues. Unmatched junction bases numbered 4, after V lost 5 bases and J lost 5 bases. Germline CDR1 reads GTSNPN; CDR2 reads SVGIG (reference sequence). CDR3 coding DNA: TGTGCCTGGGACAGGGGGTTAAACAATGAGCAGTTCTTC. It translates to CAWDRGLNNEQFF. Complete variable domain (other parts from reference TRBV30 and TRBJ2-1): SQTIHQWPATLVQPVGSPLSLECTVEGTSNPNLYWYRQAAGRGLQLLFYSVGIGQISSEVPQNLSASRPQDRQFILSSKKLLLSDSGFYLCAWDRGLNNEQFFGPGTRLTVL.

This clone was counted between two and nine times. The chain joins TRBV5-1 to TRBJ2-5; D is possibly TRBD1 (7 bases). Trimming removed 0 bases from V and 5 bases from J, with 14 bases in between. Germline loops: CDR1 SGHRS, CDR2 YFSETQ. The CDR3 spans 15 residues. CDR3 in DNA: TGCGCCAGCAGCTTGGCCTCGACAGGGAGGGAGACCCAGTACTTC. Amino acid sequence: CASSLASTGRETQYF.

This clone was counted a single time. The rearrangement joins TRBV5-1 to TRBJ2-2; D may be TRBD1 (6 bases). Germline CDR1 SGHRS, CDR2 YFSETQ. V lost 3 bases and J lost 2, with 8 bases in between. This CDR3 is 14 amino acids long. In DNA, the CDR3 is TGCGCCAGCAGCTCGGGACACAACACCGGGGAGCTGTTTTTT. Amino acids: CASSSGHNTGELFF.

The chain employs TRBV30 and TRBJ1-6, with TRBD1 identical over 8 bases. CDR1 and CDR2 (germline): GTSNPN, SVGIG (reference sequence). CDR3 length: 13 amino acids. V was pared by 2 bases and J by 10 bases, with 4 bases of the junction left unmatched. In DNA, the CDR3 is TGTGCCTGGAGTCAGGACAGGGAATCACCCCTCCACTTT. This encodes CAWSQDRESPLHF.

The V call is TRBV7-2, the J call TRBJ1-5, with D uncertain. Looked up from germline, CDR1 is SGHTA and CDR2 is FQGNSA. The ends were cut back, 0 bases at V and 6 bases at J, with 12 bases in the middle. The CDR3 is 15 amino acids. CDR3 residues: CASSLAASGSQPQHF. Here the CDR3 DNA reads TGTGCCAGCAGCTTAGCGGCCTCGGGGAGTCAGCCCCAGCATTTT.

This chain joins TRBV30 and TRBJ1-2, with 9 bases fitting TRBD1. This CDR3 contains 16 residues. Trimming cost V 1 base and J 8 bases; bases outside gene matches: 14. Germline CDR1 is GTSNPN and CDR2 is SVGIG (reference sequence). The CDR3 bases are TGTGCCTGGAGTGCGACGGACAGGGGACCCCTTGGCGGCTACACCTTC. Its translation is CAWSATDRGPLGGYTF.

The CDR3 DNA reads as TGCAGTGTTCCCGCGGGGGGGCCCCAGCATTTT. This translates into CSVPAGGPQHF. The chain couples TRBV20-1 to TRBJ1-5, with D possibly being TRBD1 (5 bases). The germline gives CDR1 DFQATT, CDR2 SNEGSKA (reference sequence). The V gene lost 7 bases and the J gene lost 9 bases, with 13 bases spanning the gap. The length of the CDR3 is 11 residues.

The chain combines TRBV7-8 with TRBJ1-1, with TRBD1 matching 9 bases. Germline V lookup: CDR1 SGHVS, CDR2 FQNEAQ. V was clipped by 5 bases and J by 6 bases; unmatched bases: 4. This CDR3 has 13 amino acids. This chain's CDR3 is CASSMDRGAEAFF. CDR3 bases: TGTGCCAGCAGCATGGACAGGGGAGCTGAAGCTTTCTTT.

The CDR3 sequence is CSVTRGSGEFF. The CDR3 nucleotides read TGCAGCGTCACCCGCGGTAGTGGAGAGTTCTTC. This sequence joins TRBV29-1 and TRBJ2-1; D unresolved. Germline CDR1 SQVTM, CDR2 ANQGSEA. This CDR3 spans 11 amino acids. V was trimmed by 6 bases and J by 14 bases, leaving 17 bases between them.

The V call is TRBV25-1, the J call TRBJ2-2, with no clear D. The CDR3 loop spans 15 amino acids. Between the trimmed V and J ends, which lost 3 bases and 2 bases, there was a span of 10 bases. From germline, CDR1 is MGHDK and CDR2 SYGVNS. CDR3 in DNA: TGTGCCAGCAGTGATTCTTGGAGTAACACCGGGGAGCTGTTTTTT. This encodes CASSDSWSNTGELFF.

The CDR3 region has the DNA TGTGCCAGCAGTTATTCCCTAGCCCTCCACTTT. This encodes CASSYSLALHF. J is TRBJ1-6 and V is TRBV6-5; no clear D gene. V shed 3 bases and J shed 14 bases, with 8 bases lying between them. Per the germline V gene, CDR1 is MNHEY and CDR2 is SVGAGI. The CDR3 spans 11 residues.

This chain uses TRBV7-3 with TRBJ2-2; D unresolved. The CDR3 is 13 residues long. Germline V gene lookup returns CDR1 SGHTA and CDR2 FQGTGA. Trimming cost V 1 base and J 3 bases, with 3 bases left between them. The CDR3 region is CASSLMHTGELFF. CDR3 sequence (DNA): TGTGCCAGCAGCTTAATGCACACCGGGGAGCTGTTTTTT.